This T cell receptor (beta chain) was sequenced during a study of blood T cell repertoires in COVID-19. On the study more broadly: COVID-19 samples, acute and convalescent, were from the United States, Italy and Spain.

The CDR3 length is 14 residues. The germline V gene encodes CDR1 DFQATT and CDR2 SNEGSKA (reference sequence). The ends were cut back, 3 bases at V and 1 base at J, with 12 bases in the middle. Original data processing: Amplification from reference gene primers served as the basis for estimated nucleated cell counts. The method was immunoSEQ multiplex PCR; TCRdb's version includes in-frame clones alone and lacks a portion of them. Clone size and V and J calls were adopted from that table, with D and trimming inferred from the DNA. Of about 470,000 clones listed, around 87% were seen once; the top ten hold about 0.7%.

The sample comprised PBMCs or T cells enriched from blood (not recorded which). The TCR sequence derives from a young woman who had recovered from COVID-19. The V gene is TRBV20-1, the J gene TRBJ2-5, with D uncertain. The CDR3 is CSASQARTQETQYF. The CDR3 DNA follows: TGCAGTGCTAGTCAGGCCAGAACCCAAGAGACCCAGTACTTC.